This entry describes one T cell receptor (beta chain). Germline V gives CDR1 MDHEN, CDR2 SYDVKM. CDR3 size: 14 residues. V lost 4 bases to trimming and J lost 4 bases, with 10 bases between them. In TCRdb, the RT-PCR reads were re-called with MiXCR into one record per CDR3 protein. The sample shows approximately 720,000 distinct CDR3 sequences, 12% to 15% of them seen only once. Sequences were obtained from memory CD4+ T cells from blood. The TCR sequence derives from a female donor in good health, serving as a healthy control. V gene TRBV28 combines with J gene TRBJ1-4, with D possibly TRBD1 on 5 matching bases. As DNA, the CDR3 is TGTGCCAGCAGTTATCCGGGACTTAATGAAAAACTGTTTTTT. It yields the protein CASSYPGLNEKLFF.